The T cell receptor (beta chain) described here comes from a study of tumor-infiltrating lymphocytes in glioblastoma multiforme. Trimming removed 1 base from V and 4 bases from J, with 6 bases in between. Germline values: CDR1 MNHNS, CDR2 SASEGT. This CDR3 contains 13 residues. Multiple V-beta primers and a C-beta primer amplified TCRB from RNA. TCRdb reprocessed the multiplex PCR reads with MiXCR, giving one entry per CDR3 protein. The data show roughly 15,000 distinct CDR3 sequences, 60% to 75% seen once. The material sequenced was brain tumor tissue. The source is a male donor with glioblastoma. The chain combines TRBV6-1 with TRBJ2-3, with D maybe TRBD1 (5 bases). The CDR3 protein is CASSEGRADTQYF. The DNA for the CDR3 is TGTGCCAGCAGTGAAGGCAGGGCAGATACGCAGTATTTT.